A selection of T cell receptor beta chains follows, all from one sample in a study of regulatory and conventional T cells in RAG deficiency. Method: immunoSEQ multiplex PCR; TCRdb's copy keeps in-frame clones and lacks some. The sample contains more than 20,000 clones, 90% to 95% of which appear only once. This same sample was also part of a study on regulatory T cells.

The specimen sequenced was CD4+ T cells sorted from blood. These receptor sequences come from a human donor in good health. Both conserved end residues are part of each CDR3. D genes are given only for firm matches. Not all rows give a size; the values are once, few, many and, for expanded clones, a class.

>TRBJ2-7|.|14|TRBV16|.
TGTGCCAGCAGCCGCCAGGGAGACTCCTACGAGCAGTACTTC
CASSRQGDSYEQYF
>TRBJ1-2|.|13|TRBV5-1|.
TGCGCCAGCAGCGTGGGCCAGCGTGATGGCTACACCTTC
CASSVGQRDGYTF
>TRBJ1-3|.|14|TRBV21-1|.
TGTGCCAGGGCCCAGGGGTCGCGGCGAAACACCATATATTTT
CARAQGSRRNTIYF
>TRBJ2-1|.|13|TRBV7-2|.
TGTGCCAGCAGCTTAGTGTTGGAGGGTGAGCAGTTCTTC
CASSLVLEGEQFF
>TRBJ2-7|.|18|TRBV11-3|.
TGTGCCAGCAGCTTAGATCGATGGCAGGGCACTACTGGATACGAGCAGTACTTC
CASSLDRWQGTTGYEQYF
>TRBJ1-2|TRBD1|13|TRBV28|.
TGTGCCAGCAGTTTCCAAGGCAGGGGGGGCTACACCTTC
CASSFQGRGGYTF
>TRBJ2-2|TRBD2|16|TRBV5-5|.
TGTGCCAGCAGCTGGATAGCGGGAGCGGGCACCGGGGAGCTGTTTTTT
CASSWIAGAGTGELFF
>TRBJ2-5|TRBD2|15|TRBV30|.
TGTGCCTGGATACCGGGACTAGCGGGAGCAGAGACCCAGTACTTC
CAWIPGLAGAETQYF
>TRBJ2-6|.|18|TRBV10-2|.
TGCGCCAGCAGTGACTCCACGACAGGTACCTCTGGGGCCAACGTCCTGACTTTC
CASSDSTTGTSGANVLTF
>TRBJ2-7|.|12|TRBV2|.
TGTGCCAGCAGATATGACAGCTACGAGCAGTACTTC
CASRYDSYEQYF
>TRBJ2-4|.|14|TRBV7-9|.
TGTGCCAGCAGCTTAGCACACGGGTTGAACATTCAGTACTTC
CASSLAHGLNIQYF
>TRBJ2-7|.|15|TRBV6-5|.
TGTGCCAGCAGTTACTCGTACTCAGGCGGCTACGAGCAGTACTTC
CASSYSYSGGYEQYF
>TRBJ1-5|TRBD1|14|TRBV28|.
TGTGCCAGCAGTTCGGGACAGGGCAATCAGCCCCAGCATTTT
CASSSGQGNQPQHF
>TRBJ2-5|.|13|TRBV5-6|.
TGTGCCAGCAGCTTGGTATCAGGGCAGACCCAGTACTTC
CASSLVSGQTQYF
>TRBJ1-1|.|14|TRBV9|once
TGTGCCAGCAGCTTCCGACAGGCGAACACTGAAGCTTTCTTT
CASSFRQANTEAFF
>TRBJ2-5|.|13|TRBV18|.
TGTGCCAGCTCACCACCAGCGGGAGAGACCCAGTACTTC
CASSPPAGETQYF
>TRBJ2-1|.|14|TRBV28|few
TGTGCCAGCAGTATTCCCGGCTCCTACAATGAGCAGTTCTTC
CASSIPGSYNEQFF
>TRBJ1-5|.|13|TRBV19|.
TGTGCCAGTAGCCCAAGGACGAATCAGCCCCAGCATTTT
CASSPRTNQPQHF
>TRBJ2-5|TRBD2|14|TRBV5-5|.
TGTGCCAGCAGTGTAGCGGGGGGCCAAGAGACCCAGTACTTC
CASSVAGGQETQYF
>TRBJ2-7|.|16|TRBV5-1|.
TGCGCCAGCACCCAGGGGCGAACAGGGACCTCCTACGAGCAGTACTTC
CASTQGRTGTSYEQYF
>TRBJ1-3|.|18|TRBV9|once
TGTGCCAGCAGCGTAGAAAAGTTATCCAGTGTGCCTGGAAACACCATATATTTT
CASSVEKLSSVPGNTIYF
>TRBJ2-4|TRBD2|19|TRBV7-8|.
TGTGCCAGCAGCTTAGCGGGACTAGCGGGAGTAGGGGCCAAAAACATTCAGTACTTC
CASSLAGLAGVGAKNIQYF
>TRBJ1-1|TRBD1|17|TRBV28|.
TGTGCCAGCAGGCCGGTGGGAGGGACAGGGCCTCCTGCTGGGGCTTTCTTT
CASRPVGGTGPPAGAFF
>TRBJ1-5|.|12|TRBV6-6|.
TGTGCCAGCAGCGATACCAATCAGCCCCAGCATTTT
CASSDTNQPQHF
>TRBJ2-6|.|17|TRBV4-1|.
TGCGCCAGCAGCCAAGCGGGACTGCGCTCTGGGGCCAACGTCCTGACTTTC
CASSQAGLRSGANVLTF
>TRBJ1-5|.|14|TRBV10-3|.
TGTGCCATCACCAGAGGCAGGGGAAATCAGCCCCAGCATTTT
CAITRGRGNQPQHF
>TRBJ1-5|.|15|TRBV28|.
TGTGCCAACTCCCCGGGGGGAGTTGAACCTCAGCCCCAGCATTTT
CANSPGGVEPQPQHF
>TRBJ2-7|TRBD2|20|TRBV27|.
TGTGCCAGCAGTCTTTCCCCCGCGATCGATTGGAGCGGGAGGGCCTACGAGCAGTACTTC
CASSLSPAIDWSGRAYEQYF
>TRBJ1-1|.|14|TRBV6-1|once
TGTGCCAGCAGGACGTCGGGGGTTTTCGCTGAAGCTTTCTTT
CASRTSGVFAEAFF
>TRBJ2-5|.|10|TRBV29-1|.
TGCAGCGTTGGCCGGGAGACCCAGTACTTC
CSVGRETQYF
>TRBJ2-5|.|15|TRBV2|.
TGTGCCAGCAGTGAATTAGGGCAGTACCAAGAGACCCAGTACTTC
CASSELGQYQETQYF
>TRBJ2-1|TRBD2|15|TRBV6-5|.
TGTGCCAGCAGACGCCACGGGAGGGTGGAAAATGAGCAGTTCTTC
CASRRHGRVENEQFF
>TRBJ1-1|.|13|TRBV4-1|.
TGCGCCAGCAGCCTACGACGGAACACTGAAGCTTTCTTT
CASSLRRNTEAFF
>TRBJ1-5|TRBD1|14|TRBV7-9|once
TGTGCCAGCAGCGGAACAGGGGGAGGACAGCCCCAGCATTTT
CASSGTGGGQPQHF
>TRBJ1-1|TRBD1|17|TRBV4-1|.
TGCGCCAGCAGCCAAGAGGGGACAGGGTATTTGAACACTGAAGCTTTCTTT
CASSQEGTGYLNTEAFF
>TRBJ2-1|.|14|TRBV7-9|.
TGTGCCAGCAGCCCCTCCGGGAATCCCAATGAGCAGTTCTTC
CASSPSGNPNEQFF
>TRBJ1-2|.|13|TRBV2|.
TGTGCCAGCAGTGGGCGCTACAGGGAGACGGGCACCTTC
CASSGRYRETGTF
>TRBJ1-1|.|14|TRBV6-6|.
TGTGCCAGCAGTTCGGACACTCGGAACACTGAAGCTTTCTTT
CASSSDTRNTEAFF